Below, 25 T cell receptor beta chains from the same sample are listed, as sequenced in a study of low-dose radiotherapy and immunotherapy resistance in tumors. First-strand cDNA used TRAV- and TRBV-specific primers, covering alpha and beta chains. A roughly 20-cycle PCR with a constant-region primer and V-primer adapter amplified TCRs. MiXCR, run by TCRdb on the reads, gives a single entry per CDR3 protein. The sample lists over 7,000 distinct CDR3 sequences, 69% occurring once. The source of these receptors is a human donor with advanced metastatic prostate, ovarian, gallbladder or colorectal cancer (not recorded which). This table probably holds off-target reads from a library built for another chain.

Here the CDR3 DNA reads TGCAGCGTTAGTCCCGCCGCCGTGACTGAAGCTTTCTTT. Amino acid sequence: CSVSPAAVTEAFF. The chain recombines TRBV29-1 with TRBJ1-1; no clear D gene. The V end was cut by 5 bases, the J end by 5 bases, with 15 bases between. CDR1 SQVTM and CDR2 ANQGSEA come from the germline V gene. This CDR3 has 13 residues.

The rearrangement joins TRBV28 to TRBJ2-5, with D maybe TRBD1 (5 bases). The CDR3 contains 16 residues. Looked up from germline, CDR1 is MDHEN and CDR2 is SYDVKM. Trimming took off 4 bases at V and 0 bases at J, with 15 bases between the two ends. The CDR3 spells CASSSLSDRNQETQYF. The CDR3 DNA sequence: TGTGCCAGCAGTTCCCTTTCTGACAGAAACCAAGAGACCCAGTACTTC.

DNA for the CDR3: TGTGCCAGCAGTTATGAGGCCAGCCACATTCAGTACTTC. Amino acid sequence: CASSYEASHIQYF. The chain couples TRBV6-5 to TRBJ2-4; D not certain. This CDR3 comprises 13 residues. Germline V CDR1 and CDR2: MNHEY, SVGAGI. Trimming left V 3 bases short and J 8 bases short, with 11 bases between.

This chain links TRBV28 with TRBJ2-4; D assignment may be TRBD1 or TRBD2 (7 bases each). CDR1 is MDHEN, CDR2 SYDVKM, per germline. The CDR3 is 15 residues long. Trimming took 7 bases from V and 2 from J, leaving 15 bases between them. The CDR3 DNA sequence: TGTGCCAGCACCCAGGGGGGGGTGTCCAAAAACATTCAGTACTTC. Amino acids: CASTQGGVSKNIQYF. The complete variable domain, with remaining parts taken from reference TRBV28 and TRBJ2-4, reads DVKVTQSSRYLVKRTGEKVFLECVQDMDHENMFWYRQDPGLGLRLIYFSYDVKMKEKGDIPEGYSVSREKKERFSLILESASTNQTSMYLCASTQGGVSKNIQYFGAGTRLSVL.

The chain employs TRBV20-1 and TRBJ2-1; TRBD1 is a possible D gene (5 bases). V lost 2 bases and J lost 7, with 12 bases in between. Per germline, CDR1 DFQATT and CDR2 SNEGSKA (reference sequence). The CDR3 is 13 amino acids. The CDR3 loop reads CSARSWGLNEQFF. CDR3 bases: TGCAGTGCTAGATCCTGGGGCCTAAATGAGCAGTTCTTC.

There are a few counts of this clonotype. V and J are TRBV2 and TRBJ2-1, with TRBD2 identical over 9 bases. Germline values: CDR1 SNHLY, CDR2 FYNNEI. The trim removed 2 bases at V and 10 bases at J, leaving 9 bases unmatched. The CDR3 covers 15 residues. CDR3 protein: CASSERSSGKAEQFF. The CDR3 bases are TGTGCCAGCAGTGAAAGGTCTAGCGGGAAGGCGGAGCAGTTCTTC.

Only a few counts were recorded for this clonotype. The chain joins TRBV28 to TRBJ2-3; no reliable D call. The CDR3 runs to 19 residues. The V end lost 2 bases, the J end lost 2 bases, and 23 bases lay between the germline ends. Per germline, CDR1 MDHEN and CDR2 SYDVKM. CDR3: CASSLPASRRRVNTDTQYF. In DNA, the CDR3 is TGTGCCAGCAGTTTACCCGCCTCTCGTCGACGCGTCAACACAGATACGCAGTATTTT.

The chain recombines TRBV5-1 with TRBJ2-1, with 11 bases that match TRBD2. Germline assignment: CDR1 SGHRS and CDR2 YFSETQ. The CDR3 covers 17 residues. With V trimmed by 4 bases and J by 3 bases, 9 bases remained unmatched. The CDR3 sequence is CASSKQSTSGGYNEQFF. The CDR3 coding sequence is TGCGCCAGCAGCAAACAATCTACTAGCGGGGGCTACAATGAGCAGTTCTTC.

In DNA form, the CDR3 reads TGTGCCAGCAGCTTGGTGGTGTTAGGGGGCTACAATGAGCAGTTCTTC. It encodes CASSLVVLGGYNEQFF. This chain uses TRBV5-5 with TRBJ2-1, with D possibly TRBD1 on 6 matching bases. Germline assignment: CDR1 SGHKS and CDR2 YYEKEE (reference sequence). CDR3 length: 16 residues. Trimming took 0 bases from V and 3 from J, leaving 13 bases between them.

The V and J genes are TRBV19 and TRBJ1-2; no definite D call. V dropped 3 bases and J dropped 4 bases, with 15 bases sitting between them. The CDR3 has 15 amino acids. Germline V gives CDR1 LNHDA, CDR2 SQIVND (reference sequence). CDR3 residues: CASSMEGRLLYGYTF. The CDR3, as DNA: TGTGCCAGTAGTATGGAAGGGCGGCTCCTCTATGGCTACACCTTC.

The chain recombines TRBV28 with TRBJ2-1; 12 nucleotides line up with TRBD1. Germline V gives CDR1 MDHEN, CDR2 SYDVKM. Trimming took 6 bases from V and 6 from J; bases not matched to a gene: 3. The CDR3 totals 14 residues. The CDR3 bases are TGTGCCAGCAGGGGACAGGGGGCCCTCAATGAGCAGTTCTTC. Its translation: CASRGQGALNEQFF.

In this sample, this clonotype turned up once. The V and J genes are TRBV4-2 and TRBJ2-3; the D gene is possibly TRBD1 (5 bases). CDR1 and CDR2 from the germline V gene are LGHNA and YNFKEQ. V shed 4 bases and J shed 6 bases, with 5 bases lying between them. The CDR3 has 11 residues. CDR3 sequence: CASSPGDTQYF. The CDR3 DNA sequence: TGTGCCAGCAGCCCAGGGGATACGCAGTATTTT.

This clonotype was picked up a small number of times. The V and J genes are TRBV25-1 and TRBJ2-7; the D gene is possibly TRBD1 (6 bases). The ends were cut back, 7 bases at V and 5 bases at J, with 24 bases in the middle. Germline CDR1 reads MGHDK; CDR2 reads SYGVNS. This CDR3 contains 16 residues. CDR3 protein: CASKGEFGRAPHEQYF. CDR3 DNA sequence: TGTGCCAGCAAGGGGGAGTTCGGAAGGGCCCCACACGAGCAGTACTTC.

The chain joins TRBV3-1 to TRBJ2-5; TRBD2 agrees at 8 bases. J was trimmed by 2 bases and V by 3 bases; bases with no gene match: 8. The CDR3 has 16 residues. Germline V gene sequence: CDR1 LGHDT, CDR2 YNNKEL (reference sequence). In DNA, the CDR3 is TGTGCCAGCAGCCAGGGGAGCGGGAGATTTCAAGAGACCCAGTACTTC. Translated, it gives CASSQGSGRFQETQYF.

The CDR3 bases are TGTGCCAGCAGCCAAGAAGGAGGCGGGAGCCAAAACATTCAGTACTTC. The encoded protein is CASSQEGGGSQNIQYF. The chain links TRBV3-1 to TRBJ2-4; 7 bases are a match to TRBD2. This CDR3 is built from 16 residues. V shed 0 bases and J 5 bases; nucleotides not matched to a gene: 7. From germline, CDR1 is LGHDT and CDR2 YNNKEL (reference sequence).

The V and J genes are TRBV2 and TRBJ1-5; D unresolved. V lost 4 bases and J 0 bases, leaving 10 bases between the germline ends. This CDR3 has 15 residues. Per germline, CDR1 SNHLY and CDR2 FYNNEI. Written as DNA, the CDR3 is TGTGCCAGCAGTGTAGCGGGGTTTAGCAATCAGCCCCAGCATTTT. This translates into CASSVAGFSNQPQHF.

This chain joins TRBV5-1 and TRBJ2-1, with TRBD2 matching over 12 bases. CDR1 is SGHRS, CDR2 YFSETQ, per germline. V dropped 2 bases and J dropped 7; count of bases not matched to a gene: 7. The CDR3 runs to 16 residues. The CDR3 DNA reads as TGCGCCAGCAGCTTTTTGGCCGGGACTAGCGGGAATGAGCAGTTCTTC. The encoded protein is CASSFLAGTSGNEQFF.

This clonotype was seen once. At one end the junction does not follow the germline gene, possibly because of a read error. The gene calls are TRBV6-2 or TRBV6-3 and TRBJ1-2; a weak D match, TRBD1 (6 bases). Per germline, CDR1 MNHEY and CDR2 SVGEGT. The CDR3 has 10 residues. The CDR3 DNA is TGTGCCAGCAGCGGTCCGGGGGGGCGTTTC. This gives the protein CASSGPGGRF.

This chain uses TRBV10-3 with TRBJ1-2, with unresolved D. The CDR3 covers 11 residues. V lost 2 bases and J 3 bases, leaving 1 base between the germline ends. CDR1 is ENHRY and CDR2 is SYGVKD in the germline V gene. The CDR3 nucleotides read TGTGCCATCAGTGAGGACTATGGCTACACCTTC. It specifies CAISEDYGYTF.

This chain's CDR3 is CASSTNSETQYF. Here the CDR3 DNA reads TGTGCCAGCAGCACAAACAGCGAGACCCAGTACTTC. The V call is TRBV7-9, the J call TRBJ2-5; no firm D call. Deletions cut 5 bases from V and 5 bases from J, with 9 bases between. The CDR3 totals 12 residues. Germline CDR1 and CDR2: SEHNR and FQNEAQ (reference sequence).

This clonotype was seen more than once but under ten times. CDR3 in amino acids: CASSFGQPNSPLHF. CDR3 nucleotides: TGTGCCAGCAGTTTTGGCCAGCCCAATTCACCCCTCCACTTT. V usage is TRBV28 and J usage is TRBJ1-6; no reliable D call. There are 14 residues in the CDR3. CDR1 is MDHEN and CDR2 is SYDVKM in the germline V gene. Trimming took off 3 bases at V and 7 bases at J, with 10 bases between the two ends.

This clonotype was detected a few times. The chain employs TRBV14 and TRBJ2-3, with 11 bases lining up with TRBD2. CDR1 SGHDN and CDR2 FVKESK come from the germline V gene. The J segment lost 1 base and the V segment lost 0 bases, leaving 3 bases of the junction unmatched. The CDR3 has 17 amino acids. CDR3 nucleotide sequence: TGTGCCAGCAGCCAAGATAGCGGGGGGGCCCGCACAGATACGCAGTATTTT. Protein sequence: CASSQDSGGARTDTQYF. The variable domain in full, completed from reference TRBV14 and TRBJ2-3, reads EAGVTQFPSHSVIEKGQTVTLRCDPISGHDNLYWYRRVMGKEIKFLLHFVKESKQDESGMPNNRFLAERTGGTYSTLKVQPAELEDSGVYFCASSQDSGGARTDTQYFGPGTRLTVL.

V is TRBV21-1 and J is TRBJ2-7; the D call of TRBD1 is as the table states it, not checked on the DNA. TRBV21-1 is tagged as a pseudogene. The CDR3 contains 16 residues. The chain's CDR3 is CASSNSQDLGGCEQYF. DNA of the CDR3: TGTGCCAGCAGCAATTCCCAGGACCTCGGGGGATGCGAGCAGTACTTC.

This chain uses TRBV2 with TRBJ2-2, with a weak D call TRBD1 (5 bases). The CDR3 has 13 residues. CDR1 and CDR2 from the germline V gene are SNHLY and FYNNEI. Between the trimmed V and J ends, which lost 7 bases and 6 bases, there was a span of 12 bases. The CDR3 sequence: CASTQTAAGELFF. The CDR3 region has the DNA TGTGCCAGCACTCAGACAGCTGCCGGGGAGCTGTTTTTT. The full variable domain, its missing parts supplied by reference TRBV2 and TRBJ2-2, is EPEVTQTPSHQVTQMGQEVILRCVPISNHLYFYWYRQILGQKVEFLVSFYNNEISEKSEIFDDQFSVERPDGSNFTLKIRSTKLEDSAMYFCASTQTAAGELFFGEGSRLTVL.

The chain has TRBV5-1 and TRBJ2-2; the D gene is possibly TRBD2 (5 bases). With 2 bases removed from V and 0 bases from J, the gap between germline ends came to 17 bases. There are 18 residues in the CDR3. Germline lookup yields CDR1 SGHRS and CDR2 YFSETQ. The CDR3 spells CASSLRERLKTNTGELFF. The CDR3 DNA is TGCGCCAGCAGCTTACGGGAACGACTTAAGACGAACACCGGGGAGCTGTTTTTT.